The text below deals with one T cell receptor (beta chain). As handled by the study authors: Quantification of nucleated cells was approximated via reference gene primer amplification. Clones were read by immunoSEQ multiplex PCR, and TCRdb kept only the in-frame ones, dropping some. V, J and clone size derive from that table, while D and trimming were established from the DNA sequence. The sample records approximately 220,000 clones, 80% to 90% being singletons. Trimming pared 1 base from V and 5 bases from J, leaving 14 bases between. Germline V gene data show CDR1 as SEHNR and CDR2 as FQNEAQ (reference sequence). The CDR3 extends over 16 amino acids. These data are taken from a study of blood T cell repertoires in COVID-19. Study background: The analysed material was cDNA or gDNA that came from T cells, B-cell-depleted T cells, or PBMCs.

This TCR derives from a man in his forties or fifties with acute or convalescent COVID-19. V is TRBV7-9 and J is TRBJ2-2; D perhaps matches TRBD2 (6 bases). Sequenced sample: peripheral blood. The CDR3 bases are TGTGCCAGCAGCTTAGAGTGGGGACGGGGGACCGGGGAGCTGTTTTTT. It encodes CASSLEWGRGTGELFF.